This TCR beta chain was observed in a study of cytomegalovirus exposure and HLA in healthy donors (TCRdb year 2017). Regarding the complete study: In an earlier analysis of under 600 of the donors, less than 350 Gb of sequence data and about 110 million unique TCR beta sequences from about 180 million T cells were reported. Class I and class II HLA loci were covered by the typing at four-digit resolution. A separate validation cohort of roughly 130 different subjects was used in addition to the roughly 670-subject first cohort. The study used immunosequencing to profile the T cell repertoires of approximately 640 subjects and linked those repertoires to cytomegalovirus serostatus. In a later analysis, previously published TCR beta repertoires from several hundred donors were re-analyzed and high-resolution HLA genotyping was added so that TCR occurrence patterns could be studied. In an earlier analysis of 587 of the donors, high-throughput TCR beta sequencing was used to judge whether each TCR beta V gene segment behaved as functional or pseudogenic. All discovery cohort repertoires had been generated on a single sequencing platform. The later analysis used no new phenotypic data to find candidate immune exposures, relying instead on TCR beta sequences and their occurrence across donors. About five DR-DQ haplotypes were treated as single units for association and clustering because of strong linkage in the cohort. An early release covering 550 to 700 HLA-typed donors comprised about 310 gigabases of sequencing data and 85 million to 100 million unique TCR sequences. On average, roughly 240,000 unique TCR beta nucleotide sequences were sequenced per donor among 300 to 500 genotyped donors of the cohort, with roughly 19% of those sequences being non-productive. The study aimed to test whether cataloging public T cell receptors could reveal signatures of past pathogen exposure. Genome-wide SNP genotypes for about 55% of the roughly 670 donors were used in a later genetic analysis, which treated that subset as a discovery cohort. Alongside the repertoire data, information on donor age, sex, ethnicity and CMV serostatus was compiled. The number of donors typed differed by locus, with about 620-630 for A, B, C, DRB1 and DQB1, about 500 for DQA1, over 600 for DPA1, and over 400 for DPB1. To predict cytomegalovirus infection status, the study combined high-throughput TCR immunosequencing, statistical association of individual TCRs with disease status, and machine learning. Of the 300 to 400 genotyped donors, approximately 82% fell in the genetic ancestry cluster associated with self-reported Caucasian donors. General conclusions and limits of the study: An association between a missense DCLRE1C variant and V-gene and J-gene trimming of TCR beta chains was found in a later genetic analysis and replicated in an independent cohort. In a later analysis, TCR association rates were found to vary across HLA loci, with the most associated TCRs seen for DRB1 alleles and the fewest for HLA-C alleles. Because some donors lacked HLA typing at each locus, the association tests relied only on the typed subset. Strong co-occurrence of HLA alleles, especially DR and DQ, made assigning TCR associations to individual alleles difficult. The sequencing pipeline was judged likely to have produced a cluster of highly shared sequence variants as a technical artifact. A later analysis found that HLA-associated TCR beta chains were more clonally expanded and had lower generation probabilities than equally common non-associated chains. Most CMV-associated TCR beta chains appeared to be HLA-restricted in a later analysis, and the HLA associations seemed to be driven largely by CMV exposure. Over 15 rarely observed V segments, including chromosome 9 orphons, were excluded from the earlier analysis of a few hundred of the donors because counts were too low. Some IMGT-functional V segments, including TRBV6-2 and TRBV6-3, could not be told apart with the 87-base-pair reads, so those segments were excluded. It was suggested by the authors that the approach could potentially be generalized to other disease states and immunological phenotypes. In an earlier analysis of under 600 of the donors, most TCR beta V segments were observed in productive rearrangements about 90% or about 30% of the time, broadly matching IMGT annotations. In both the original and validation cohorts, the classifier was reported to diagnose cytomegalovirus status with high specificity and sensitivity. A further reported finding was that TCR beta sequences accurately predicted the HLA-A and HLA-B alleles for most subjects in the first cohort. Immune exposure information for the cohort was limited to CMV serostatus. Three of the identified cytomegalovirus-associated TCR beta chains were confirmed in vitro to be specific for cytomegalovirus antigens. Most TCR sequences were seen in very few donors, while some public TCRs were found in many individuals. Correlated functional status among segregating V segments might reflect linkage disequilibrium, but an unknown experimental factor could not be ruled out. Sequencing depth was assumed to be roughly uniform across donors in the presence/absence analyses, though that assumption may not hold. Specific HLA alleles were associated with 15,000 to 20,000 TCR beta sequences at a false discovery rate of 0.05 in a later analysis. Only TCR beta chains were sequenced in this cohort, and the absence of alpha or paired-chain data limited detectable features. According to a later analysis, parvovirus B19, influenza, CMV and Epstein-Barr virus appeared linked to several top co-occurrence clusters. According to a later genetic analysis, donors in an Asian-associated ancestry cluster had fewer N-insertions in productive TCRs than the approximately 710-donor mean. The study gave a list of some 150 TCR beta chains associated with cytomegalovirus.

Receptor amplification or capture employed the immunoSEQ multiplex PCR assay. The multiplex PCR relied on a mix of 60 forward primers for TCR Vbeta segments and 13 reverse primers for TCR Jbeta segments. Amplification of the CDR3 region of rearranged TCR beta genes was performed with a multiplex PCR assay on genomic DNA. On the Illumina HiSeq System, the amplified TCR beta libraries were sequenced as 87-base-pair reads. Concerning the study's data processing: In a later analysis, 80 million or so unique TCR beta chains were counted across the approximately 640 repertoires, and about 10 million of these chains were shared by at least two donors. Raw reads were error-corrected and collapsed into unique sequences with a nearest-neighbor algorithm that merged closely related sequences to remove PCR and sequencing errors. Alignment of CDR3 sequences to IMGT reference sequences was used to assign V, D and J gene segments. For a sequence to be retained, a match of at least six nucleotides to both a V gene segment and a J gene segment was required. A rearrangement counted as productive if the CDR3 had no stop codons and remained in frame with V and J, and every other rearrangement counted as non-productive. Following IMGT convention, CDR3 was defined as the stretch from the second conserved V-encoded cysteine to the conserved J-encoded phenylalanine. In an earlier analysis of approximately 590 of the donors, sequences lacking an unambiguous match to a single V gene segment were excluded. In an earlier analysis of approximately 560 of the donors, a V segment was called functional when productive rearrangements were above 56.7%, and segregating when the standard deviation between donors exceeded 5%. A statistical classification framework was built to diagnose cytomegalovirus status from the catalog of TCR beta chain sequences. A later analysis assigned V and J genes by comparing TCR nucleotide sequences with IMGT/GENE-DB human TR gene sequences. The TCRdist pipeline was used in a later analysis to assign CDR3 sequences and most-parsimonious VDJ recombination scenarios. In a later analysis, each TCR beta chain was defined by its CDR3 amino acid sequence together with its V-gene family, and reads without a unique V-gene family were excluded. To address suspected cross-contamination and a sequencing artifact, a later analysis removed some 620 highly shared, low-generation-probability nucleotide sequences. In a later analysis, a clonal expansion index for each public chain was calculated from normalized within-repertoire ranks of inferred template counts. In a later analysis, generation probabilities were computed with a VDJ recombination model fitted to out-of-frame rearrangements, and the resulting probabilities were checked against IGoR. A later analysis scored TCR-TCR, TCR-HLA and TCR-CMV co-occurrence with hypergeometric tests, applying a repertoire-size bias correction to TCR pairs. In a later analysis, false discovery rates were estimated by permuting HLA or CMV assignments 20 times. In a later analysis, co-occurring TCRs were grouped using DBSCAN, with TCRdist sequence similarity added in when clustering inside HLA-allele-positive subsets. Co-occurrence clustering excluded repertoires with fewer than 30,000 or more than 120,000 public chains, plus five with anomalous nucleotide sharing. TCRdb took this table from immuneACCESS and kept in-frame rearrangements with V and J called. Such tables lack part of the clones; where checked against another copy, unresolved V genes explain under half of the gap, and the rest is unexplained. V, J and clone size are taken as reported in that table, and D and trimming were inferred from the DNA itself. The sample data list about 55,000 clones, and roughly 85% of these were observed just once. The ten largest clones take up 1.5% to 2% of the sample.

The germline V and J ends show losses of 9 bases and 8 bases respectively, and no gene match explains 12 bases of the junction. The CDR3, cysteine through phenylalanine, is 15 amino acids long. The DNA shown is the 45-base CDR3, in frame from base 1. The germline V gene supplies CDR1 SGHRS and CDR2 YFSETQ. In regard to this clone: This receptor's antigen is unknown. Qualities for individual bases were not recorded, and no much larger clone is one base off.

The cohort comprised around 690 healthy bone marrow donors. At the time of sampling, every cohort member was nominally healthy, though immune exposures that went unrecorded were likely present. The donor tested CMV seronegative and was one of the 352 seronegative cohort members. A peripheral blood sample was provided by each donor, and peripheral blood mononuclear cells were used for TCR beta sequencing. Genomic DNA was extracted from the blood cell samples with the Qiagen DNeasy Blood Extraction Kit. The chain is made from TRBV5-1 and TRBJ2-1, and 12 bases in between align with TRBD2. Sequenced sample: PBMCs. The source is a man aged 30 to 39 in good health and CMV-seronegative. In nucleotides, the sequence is TGCGCCACTAAAAGGACTAGCGGGGACTTCTATGAGCAGTTCTTC. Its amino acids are CATKRTSGDFYEQFF. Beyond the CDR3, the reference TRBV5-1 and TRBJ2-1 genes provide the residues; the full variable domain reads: KAGVTQTPRYLIKTRGQQVTLSCSPISGHRSVSWYQQTPGQGLQFLFEYFSETQRNKGNFPGRFSGRQFSNSRSEMNVSTLELGDSALYLCATKRTSGDFYEQFFGPGTRLTVL.